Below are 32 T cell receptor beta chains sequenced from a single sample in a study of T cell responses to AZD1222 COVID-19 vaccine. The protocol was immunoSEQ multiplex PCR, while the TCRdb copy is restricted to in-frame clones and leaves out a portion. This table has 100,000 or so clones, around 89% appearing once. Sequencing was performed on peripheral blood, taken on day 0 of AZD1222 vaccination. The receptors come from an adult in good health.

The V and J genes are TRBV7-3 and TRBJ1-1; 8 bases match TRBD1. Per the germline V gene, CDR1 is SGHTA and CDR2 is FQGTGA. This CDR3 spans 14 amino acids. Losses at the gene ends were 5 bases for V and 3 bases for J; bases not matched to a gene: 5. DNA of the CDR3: TGTGCCAGCAGCCTGGACAGGGCGGACACTGAAGCTTTCTTT. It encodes CASSLDRADTEAFF.

The CDR3 sequence: CAWMVMNRTMKNTIYF. In DNA form, the CDR3 reads TGTGCCTGGATGGTAATGAACAGGACCATGAAAAACACCATATATTTT. The chain uses TRBV30 and TRBJ1-3; TRBD1 might be the D (5 bases). Germline loops: CDR1 GTSNPN, CDR2 SVGIG (reference sequence). Trimming removed 4 bases at V and 6 bases at J, with 22 bases between. The CDR3 contains 16 residues.

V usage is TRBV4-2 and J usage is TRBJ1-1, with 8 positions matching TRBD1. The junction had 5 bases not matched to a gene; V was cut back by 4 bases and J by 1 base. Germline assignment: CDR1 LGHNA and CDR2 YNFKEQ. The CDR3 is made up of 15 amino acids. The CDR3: CASSPDGTGNTEAFF. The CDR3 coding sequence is TGTGCCAGCAGCCCCGACGGGACAGGGAACACTGAAGCTTTCTTT.

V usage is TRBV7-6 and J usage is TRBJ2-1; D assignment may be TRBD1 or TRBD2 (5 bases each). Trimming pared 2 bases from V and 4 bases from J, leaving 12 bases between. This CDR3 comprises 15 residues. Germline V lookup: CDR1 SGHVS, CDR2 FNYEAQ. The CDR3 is CASSLLDGGYNEQFF. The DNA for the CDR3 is TGTGCCAGCAGCTTACTTGATGGGGGTTACAATGAGCAGTTCTTC.

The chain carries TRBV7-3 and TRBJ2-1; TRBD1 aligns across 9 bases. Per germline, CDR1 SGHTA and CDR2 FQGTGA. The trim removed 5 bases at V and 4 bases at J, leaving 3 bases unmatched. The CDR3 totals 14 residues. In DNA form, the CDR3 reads TGTGCCAGCAGCAGGACAGGGGTATACAATGAGCAGTTCTTC. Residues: CASSRTGVYNEQFF.

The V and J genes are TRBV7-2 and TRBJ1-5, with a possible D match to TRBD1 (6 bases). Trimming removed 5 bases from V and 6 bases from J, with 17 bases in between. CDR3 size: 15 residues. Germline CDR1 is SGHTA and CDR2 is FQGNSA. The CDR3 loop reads CASSPRLTGSQPQHF. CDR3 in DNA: TGTGCCAGCAGCCCACGGCTAACAGGGTCTCAGCCCCAGCATTTT. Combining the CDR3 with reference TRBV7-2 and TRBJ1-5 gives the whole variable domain GAGVSQSPSNKVTEKGKDVELRCDPISGHTALYWYRQSLGQGLEFLIYFQGNSAPDKSGLPSDRFSAERTGGSVSTLTIQRTQQEDSAVYLCASSPRLTGSQPQHFGDGTRLSIL.

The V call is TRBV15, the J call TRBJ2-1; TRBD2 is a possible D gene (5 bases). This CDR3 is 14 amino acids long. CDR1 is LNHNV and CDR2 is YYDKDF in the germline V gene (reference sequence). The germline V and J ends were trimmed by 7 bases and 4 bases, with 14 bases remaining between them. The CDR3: CATTWRSGYNEQFF. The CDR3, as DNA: TGTGCCACCACCTGGAGGTCGGGGTACAATGAGCAGTTCTTC.

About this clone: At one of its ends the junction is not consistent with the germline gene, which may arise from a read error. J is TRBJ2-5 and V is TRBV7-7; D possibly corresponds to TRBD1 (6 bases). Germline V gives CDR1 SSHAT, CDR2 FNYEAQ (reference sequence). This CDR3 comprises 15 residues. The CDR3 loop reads CASSLEGRGQETQYF. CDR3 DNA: TGTGCTAGCAGCTTAGAAGGAAGGGGGCAAGAGACCCAGTACTTC. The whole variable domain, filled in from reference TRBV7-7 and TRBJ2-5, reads GAGVSQSPRYKVTKRGQDVTLRCDPISSHATLYWYQQALGQGPEFLTYFNYEAQPDKSGLPSDRFSAERPEGSISTLTIQRTEQRDSAMYRCASSLEGRGQETQYFGPGTRLLVL.

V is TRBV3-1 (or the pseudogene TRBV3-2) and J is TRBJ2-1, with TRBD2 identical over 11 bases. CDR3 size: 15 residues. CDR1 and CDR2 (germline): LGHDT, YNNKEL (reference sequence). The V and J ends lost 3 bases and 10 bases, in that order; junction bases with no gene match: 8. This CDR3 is CASSHPGLAGLEQFF. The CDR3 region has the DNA TGTGCCAGCAGCCATCCCGGACTAGCGGGCCTGGAGCAGTTCTTC.

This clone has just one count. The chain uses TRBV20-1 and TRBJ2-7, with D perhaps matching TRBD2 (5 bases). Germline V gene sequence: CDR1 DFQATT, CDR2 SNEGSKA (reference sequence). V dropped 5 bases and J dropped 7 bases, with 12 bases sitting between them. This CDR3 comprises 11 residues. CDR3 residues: CSAWTGEEQYF. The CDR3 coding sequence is TGCAGTGCTTGGACTGGCGAAGAGCAGTACTTC.

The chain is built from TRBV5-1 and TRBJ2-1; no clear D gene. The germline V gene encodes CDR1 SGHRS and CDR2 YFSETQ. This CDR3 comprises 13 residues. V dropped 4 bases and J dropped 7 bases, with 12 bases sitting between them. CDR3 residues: CASSPGPENEQFF. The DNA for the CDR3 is TGCGCCAGCAGCCCCGGACCGGAGAATGAGCAGTTCTTC.

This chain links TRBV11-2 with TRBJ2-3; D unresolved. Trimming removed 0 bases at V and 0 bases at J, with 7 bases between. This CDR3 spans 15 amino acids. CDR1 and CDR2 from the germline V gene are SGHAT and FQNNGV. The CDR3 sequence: CASSLDRSSTDTQYF. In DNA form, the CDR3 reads TGTGCCAGCAGCTTAGACCGGTCTAGCACAGATACGCAGTATTTT.

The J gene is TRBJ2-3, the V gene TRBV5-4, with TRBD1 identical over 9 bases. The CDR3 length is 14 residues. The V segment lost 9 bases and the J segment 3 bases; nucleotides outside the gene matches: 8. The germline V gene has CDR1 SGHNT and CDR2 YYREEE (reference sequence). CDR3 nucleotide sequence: TGTGCCACCGAACAGGGGGCTAGTACAGATACGCAGTATTTT. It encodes CATEQGASTDTQYF. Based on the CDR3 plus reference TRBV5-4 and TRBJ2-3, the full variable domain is ETGVTQSPTHLIKTRGQQVTLRCSSQSGHNTVSWYQQALGQGPQFIFQYYREEENGRGNFPPRFSGLQFPNYSSELNVNALELDDSALYLCATEQGASTDTQYFGPGTRLTVL.

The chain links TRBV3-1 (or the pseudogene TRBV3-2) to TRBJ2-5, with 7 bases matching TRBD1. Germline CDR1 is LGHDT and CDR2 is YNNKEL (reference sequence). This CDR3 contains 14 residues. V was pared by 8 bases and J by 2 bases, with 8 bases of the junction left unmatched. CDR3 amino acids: CASAHGTDQETQYF. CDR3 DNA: TGTGCCAGCGCGCACGGGACAGATCAAGAGACCCAGTACTTC.

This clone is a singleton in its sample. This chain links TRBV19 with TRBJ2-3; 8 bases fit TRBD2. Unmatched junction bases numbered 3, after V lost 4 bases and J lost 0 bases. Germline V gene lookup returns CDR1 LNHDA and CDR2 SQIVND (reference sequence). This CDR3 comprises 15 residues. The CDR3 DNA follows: TGTGCCAGTAGTAAGAGGACTAGCAGCACAGATACGCAGTATTTT. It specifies CASSKRTSSTDTQYF. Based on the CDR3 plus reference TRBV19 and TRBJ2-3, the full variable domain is DGGITQSPKYLFRKEGQNVTLSCEQNLNHDAMYWYRQDPGQGLRLIYYSQIVNDFQKGDIAEGYSVSREKKESFPLTVTSAQKNPTAFYLCASSKRTSSTDTQYFGPGTRLTVL.

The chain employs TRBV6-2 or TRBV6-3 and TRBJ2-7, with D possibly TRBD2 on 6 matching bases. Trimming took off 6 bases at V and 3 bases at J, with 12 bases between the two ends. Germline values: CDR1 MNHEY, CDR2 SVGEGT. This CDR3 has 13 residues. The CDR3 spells CASSPRRDYEQYF. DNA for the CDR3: TGTGCCAGCAGCCCTAGGCGGGACTACGAGCAGTACTTC.

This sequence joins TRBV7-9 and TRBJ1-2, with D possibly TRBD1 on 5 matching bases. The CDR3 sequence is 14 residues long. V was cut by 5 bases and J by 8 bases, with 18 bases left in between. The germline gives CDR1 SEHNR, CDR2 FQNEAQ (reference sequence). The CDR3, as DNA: TGTGCCAGCAGCCCCCGGGACTCAGAGGGCGGCTACACCTTC. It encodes CASSPRDSEGGYTF. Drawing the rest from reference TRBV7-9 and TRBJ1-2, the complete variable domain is DTGVSQNPRHKITKRGQNVTFRCDPISEHNRLYWYRQTLGQGPEFLTYFQNEAQLEKSRLLSDRFSAERPKGSFSTLEIQRTEQGDSAMYLCASSPRDSEGGYTFGSGTRLTVV.

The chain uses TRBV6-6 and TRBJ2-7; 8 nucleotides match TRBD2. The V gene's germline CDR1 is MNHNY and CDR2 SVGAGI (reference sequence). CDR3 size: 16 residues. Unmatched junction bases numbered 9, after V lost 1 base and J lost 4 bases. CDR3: CASSYLSGSVPYEQYF. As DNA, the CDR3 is TGTGCCAGCAGTTACTTGAGCGGGAGTGTCCCTTACGAGCAGTACTTC.

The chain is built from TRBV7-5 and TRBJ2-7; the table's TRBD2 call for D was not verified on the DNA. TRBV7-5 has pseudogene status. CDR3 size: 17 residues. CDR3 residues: CARSSGLAVSRSYEQYF. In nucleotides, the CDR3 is TGTGCCAGAAGCTCCGGACTAGCTGTTTCTCGATCCTACGAGCAGTACTTC.

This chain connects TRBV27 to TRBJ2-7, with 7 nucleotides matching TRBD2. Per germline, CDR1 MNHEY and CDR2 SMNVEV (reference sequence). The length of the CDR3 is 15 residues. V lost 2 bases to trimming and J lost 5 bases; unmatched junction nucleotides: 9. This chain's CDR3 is CASSLGALAKNEQYF. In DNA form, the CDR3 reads TGTGCCAGCAGTTTAGGAGCACTAGCGAAAAACGAGCAGTACTTC.

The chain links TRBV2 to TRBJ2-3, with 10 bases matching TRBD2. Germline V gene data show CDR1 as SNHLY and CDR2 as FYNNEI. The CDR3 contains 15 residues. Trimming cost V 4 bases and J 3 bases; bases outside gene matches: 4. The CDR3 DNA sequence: TGTGCCAGCAGTGGTCCTAGCGGGAGTACAGATACGCAGTATTTT. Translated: CASSGPSGSTDTQYF.

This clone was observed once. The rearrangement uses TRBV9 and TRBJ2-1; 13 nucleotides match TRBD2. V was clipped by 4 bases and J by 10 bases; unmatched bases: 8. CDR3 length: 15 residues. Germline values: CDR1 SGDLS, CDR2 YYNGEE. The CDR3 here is CASSSGTSGMYEQFF. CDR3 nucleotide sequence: TGTGCCAGCAGCAGCGGGACTAGCGGGATGTACGAGCAGTTCTTC.

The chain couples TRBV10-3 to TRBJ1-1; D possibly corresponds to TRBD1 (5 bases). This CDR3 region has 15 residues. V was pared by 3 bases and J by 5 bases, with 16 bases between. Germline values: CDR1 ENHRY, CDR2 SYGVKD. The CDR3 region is CAISDPPGGGTEAFF. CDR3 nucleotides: TGTGCCATCAGTGATCCTCCGGGGGGAGGGACTGAAGCTTTCTTT.

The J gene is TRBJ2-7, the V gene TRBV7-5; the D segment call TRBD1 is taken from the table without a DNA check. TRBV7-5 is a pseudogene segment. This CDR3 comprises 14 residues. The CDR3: CVRSFRTGRYKQYF. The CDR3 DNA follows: TGTGTCAGAAGCTTCAGGACAGGGCGGTACAAGCAGTACTTC.

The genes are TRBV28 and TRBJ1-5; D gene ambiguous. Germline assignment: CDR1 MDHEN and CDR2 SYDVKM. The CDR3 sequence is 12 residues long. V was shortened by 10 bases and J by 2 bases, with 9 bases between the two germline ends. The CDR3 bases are TGTGCCACCTCGTGGGGCAATCAGCCCCAGCATTTT. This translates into CATSWGNQPQHF.

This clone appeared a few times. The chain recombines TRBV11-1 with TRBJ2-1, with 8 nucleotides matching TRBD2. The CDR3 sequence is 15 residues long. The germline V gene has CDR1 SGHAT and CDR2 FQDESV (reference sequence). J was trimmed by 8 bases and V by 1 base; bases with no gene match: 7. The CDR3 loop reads CASSLESGSSYEQFF. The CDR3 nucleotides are TGTGCCAGCAGCTTAGAGAGCGGGAGTTCGTATGAGCAGTTCTTC.

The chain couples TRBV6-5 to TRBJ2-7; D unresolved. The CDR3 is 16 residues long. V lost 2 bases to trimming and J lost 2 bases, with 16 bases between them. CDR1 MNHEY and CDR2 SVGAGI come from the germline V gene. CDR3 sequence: CASSYLPAAAAYEQYF. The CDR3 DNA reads TGTGCCAGCAGTTACCTCCCGGCAGCAGCCGCCTACGAGCAGTACTTC.

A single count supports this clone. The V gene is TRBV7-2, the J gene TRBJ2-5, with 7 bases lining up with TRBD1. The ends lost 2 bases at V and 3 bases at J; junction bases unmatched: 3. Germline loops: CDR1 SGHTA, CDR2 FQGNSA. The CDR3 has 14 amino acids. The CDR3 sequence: CASSLQQGKETQYF. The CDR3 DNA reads TGTGCCAGCAGCTTACAACAGGGGAAAGAGACCCAGTACTTC.

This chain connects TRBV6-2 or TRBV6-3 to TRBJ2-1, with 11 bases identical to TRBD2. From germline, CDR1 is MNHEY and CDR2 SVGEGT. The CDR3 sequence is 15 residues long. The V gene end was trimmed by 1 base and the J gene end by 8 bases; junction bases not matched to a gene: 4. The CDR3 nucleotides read TGTGCCAGCAGTTACTTTAGCGGGAGGGCCGATGAGCAGTTCTTC. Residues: CASSYFSGRADEQFF.

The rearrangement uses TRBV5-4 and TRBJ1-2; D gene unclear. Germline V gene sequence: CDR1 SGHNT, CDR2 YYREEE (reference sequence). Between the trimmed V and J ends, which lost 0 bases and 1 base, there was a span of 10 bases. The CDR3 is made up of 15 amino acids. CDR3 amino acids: CASSLGRLNNYGYTF. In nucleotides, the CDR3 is TGTGCCAGCAGCTTGGGCAGACTAAATAACTATGGCTACACCTTC.

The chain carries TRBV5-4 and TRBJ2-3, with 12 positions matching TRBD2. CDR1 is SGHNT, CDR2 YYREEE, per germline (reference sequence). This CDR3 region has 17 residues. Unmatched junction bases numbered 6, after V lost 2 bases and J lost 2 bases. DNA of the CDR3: TGTGCCAGCAGCTTTGGACTAGCGGGACTTTACACAGATACGCAGTATTTT. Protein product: CASSFGLAGLYTDTQYF.

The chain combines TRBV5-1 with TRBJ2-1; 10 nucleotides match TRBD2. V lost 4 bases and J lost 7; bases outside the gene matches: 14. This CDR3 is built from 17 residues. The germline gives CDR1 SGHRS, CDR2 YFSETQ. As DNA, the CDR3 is TGCGCCAGCAGCGGGGGCCTAGCGGGAGTTTTAGGGAATGAGCAGTTCTTC. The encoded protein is CASSGGLAGVLGNEQFF.